The rows below give T cell receptor beta chains drawn from one sample of a study of post-analysis software for immune sequencing data. TCRdb called the PCR reads again in MiXCR, with one record for every CDR3 protein. The sample lists 380,000 or so distinct CDR3 sequences, 30% to 45% occurring once. Specimen: blood. These receptors were taken from a girl under 18 with multiple sclerosis. The CDR3 runs from the conserved cysteine through the conserved F or W. The D gene is left open where the match is weak. Size tells how often a clone was seen (once, few, many) or the class of an expanded clone, and some rows leave it out.

size	J	V	D	CDR3	DNA
few	TRBJ1-5	TRBV27	-	CASSLLGTGFGNQPQHF	TGTGCCAGCAGTTTACTTGGCACAGGGTTTGGCAATCAGCCCCAGCATTTT
-	TRBJ2-7	TRBV15	TRBD1	CATSPGTGAYEQYF	TGTGCCACCAGCCCCGGGACAGGGGCCTACGAGCAGTACTTC
few	TRBJ2-1	TRBV25-1	-	CASSDLGGHEQFF	TGTGCCAGCAGTGACCTAGGCGGCCATGAGCAGTTCTTC
few	TRBJ2-1	TRBV20-1	TRBD2	CSARERGGPYNEQFF	TGCAGTGCTAGAGAGCGGGGGGGGCCTTACAATGAGCAGTTCTTC
many	TRBJ2-1	TRBV4-1	-	CASSQDPTGRLYNEQFF	TGCGCCAGCAGCCAAGACCCGACAGGGAGGTTATACAATGAGCAGTTCTTC
-	TRBJ2-7	TRBV20-1	-	CSASGGPYEQYF	TGCAGTGCTAGCGGGGGCCCCTACGAGCAGTACTTC
-	TRBJ1-3	TRBV6-6	-	CASQRGASSGNTIYF	TGTGCCTCCCAAAGGGGGGCCAGCTCTGGAAACACCATATATTTT
-	TRBJ1-5	TRBV12-3/TRBV12-4	-	CASSLPGGNQPQHF	TGTGCCAGCAGTCTCCCGGGAGGAAATCAGCCCCAGCATTTT
few	TRBJ2-1	TRBV19	-	CASTLYYSSYNEQFF	TGTGCCAGTACTCTATATTACAGCTCCTACAATGAGCAGTTCTTC
-	TRBJ2-1	TRBV3-1	TRBD2	CASSQEWILAGGSYNEQFF	TGTGCCAGCAGCCAAGAATGGATTTTAGCGGGGGGCTCCTACAATGAGCAGTTCTTC
few	TRBJ2-1	TRBV7-2	-	CTSTSYKGNNEQFF	TGTACCAGCACCTCTTACAAGGGGAACAATGAGCAGTTCTTC